This TCR beta chain was sequenced in a study of T cell responses to AZD1222 COVID-19 vaccine (dated by TCRdb to the early 2020s). As for the study more broadly: AZD1222 recipients with second doses at about 4 weeks or about 12 weeks were pooled, because spike-specific TCR depth and breadth did not differ between schedules. TCR sequencing was performed for roughly 250 trial participants, of whom 207 were given two doses of AZD1222 and approximately 25 were given two doses of MenACWY control vaccine. Trial participants were enrolled by age into subgroups of 18-55, 56-69 and 70-plus years, and roughly 150, 30 and 60 TCR-sequenced participants, respectively, were included in these subgroups.

The CDR3 regions of human TCRbeta chains were subjected to immunosequencing. Per the authors' processing: Repertoire TCRs were matched against a reference library of SARS-CoV-2-specific TCRs generated with the MIRA antigen-specificity platform. Breadth was defined as the fraction of unique TCRs that were SARS-CoV-2-associated. Depth was defined as the fraction of total T cells that were SARS-CoV-2-associated. Using the MIRA data, each spike-specific TCR was mapped to the spike region that the TCR reacts to and placed in a CD4 or CD8 class. Log10-transformed breadth and depth values were compared by one-way ANOVA with Sidak's multiple comparisons tests. TCRdb took this table from immuneACCESS and kept in-frame rearrangements with V and J called. Such tables lack part of the clones; where checked against another copy, unresolved V genes explain under half of the gap, and the rest is unexplained. V and J calls and clone size come straight from that table; D and trimming were deduced from the DNA. This sample gives around 160,000 clones in total; 94% of them show up just once. The ten most abundant clones make up about 0.64% of the sample.

The label giving this sample's time point can be read as: baseline before first vaccination. The vaccinee samples were drawn from two UK trials, COV001 and COV002, one of which was a single-blind randomized controlled phase 2/3 trial testing AZD1222 (ChAdOx1 nCoV-19) in healthy adults. For TCRbeta chain sequencing, PBMC samples from trial participants were taken at day 0 and at day 28 after the second dose. About this clone itself: Its antigen is currently not known. There are no base qualities to consult, and no much larger clone falls within one base.

General study outcomes and caveats: Spike-specific TCR breadth and depth rose significantly after two AZD1222 doses compared with day 0 and with MenACWY recipients. The whole spike protein was spanned by vaccine-associated CD4 TCRs, and dominant responses were seen in regions 160-218 and 743-854. Epitopes outside the regions mutated in the B.1.351 and B.1.1.7 variants were reportedly recognized by nearly half of the unique spike-specific TCRs. The 56-69-year group was small, and its depth increase did not reach significance, likely because of low power. Because no samples from the day 14 peak response were available, repertoires could be characterized only after the peak T cell response. Only five or six AZD1222 recipients were SARS-CoV-2 seropositive at baseline, limiting conclusions about previously exposed vaccinees. Participants were mostly white British and included more females than males, and it was suggested by the authors that clonal diversity may have been underestimated.

Trimming at the junction amounts to 0 bases on V and 2 bases on J, and the germline ends lie 14 bases apart. The CDR3 runs 17 residues from the cysteine to the phenylalanine. Just the 51-base CDR3 DNA is kept, in frame starting at base 1. Per the germline V gene, ENHRY is the CDR1 and SYGVKD is the CDR2. This receptor was identified in an adult in good health. The chain employs TRBV10-3 and TRBJ1-5; a confident D gene designation cannot be given. Sequenced here: peripheral blood, sampled on day 0 of AZD1222 vaccination. The sequenced DNA is TGTGCCATCAGTGAGTCGTCCCGGGGATCAGGCAATCAGCCCCAGCATTTT. The resulting protein is CAISESSRGSGNQPQHF.